The present TCR beta chain was sequenced within a study of T-cell memory formation after mild COVID-19. Study-wide findings and caveats: CD4+ contracting clones were mainly CM and EM; CD8+ ones, EMRA.

This clonotype came up many times. No antigen is known for it. Looked up from germline, CDR1 is SEHNR and CDR2 is FQNEAQ (reference sequence). V was cut by 6 bases and J by 3 bases, with 8 bases left in between. This CDR3 contains 12 residues. 5'RACE primed at constant segments yielded TCR alpha and TCR beta cDNA libraries bearing sample barcodes and UMIs. Via MiXCR, TCRdb re-called the 5' RACE reads, giving one row per CDR3 protein. Found here are approximately 340,000 distinct CDR3 sequences, more than 15% of them singletons; the top ten hold approximately 20%. The J gene is TRBJ2-5, the V gene TRBV7-9; D uncertain. Sequences were obtained from PBMCs or a T cell subset sorted from them (not recorded which). This clonotype was sampled from a man in his late teens or twenties who had mild COVID-19 (a few samples of this study predate the infection). Cell type and time point are not known. The CDR3 DNA reads as TGTGCCAGCAGTCGGGCAGAAGAGACCCAGTACTTC. This codes for CASSRAEETQYF.